The entry below describes one T cell receptor beta chain. Antigen specificity is unknown. This entry comes from a study of blood T cells in healthy people across ages. Notes on the study in general: Higher diversity, along with more naive CD4+ cells, distinguished long-lived donors from aged donors.

Trimming removed 5 bases from V and 0 bases from J, with 11 bases in between. Germline V gene sequence: CDR1 MNHEY, CDR2 SMNVEV (reference sequence). This CDR3 spans 14 amino acids. Together with a sample-barcoded 5' primer, a J-beta primer mix was included in a second PCR lasting roughly 7 to 11 cycles. TCRdb reprocessed the 5' RACE reads via MiXCR and lists one record per CDR3 protein. The data show some 800,000 distinct CDR3 sequences, more than 20% seen once. The same data also contributed to another study, on T cells of mothers and their children. That paper notes: Nobody spotted any persistent microchimeric T cell clones.

This clonotype originated in a boy younger than 18 in good health. The V and J genes are TRBV27 and TRBJ2-7, with a weak D call TRBD1 (6 bases). Sequencing was carried out using blood. CDR3 region: CASSRTGNSYEQYF. CDR3 DNA: TGTGCCAGCAGTCGCACAGGGAACTCCTACGAGCAGTACTTC.